This TCR beta chain was sequenced in a study of T-cell reconstitution after alpha-beta-depleted transplantation in children. The CDR3 runs to 13 residues. V gave up 7 bases and J gave up 3 bases; unmatched junction bases: 9. Germline values: CDR1 SQVTM, CDR2 ANQGSEA. The table lists this clonotype with many counts. Unique molecular identifiers were incorporated during preparation of the TCRbeta library. One entry per CDR3 protein results from TCRdb running MiXCR on the PCR reads. This sample has hundreds of thousands of distinct CDR3 sequences, with around 12% found just once. The TCR sequence derives from a human donor who donated a stem cell graft to a child with combined immunodeficiency. The chain carries TRBV29-1 and TRBJ2-7; 7 bases align to TRBD1. This specimen was PBMCs from the stem cell graft donor, taken from the stem cell graft. The CDR3 bases are TGCAGCGCCTCTCAGGGACAGTTCTACGAGCAGTACTTC. It codes for CSASQGQFYEQYF.